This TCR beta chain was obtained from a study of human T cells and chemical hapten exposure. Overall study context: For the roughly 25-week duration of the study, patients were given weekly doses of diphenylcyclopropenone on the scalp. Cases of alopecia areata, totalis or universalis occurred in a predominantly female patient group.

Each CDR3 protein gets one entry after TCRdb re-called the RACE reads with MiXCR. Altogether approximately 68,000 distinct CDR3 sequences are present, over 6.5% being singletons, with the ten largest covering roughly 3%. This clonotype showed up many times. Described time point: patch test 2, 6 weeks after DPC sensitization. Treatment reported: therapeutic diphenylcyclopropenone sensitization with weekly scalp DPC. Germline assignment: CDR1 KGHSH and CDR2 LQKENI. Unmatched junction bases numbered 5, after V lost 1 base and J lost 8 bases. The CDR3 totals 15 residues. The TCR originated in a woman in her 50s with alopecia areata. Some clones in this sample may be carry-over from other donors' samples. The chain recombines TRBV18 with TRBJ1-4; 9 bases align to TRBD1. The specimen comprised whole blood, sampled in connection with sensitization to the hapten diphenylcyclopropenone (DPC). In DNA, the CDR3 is TGTGCCAGCTCACCACGACAGGGGGTGAAGGAAAAACTGTTTTTT. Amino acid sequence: CASSPRQGVKEKLFF. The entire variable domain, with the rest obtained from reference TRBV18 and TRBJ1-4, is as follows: NAGVMQNPRHLVRRRGQEARLRCSPMKGHSHVYWYRQLPEEGLKFMVYLQKENIIDESGMPKERFSAEFPKEGPSILRIQQVVRGDSAAYFCASSPRQGVKEKLFFGSGTQLSVL.